Below, 16 T cell receptor beta chains from the same sample are listed, as sequenced in a study of cytomegalovirus exposure and HLA in healthy donors (TCRdb year 2017). The receptor library was made with the immunoSEQ multiplex PCR assay. What TCRdb holds here is the immuneACCESS table cut down to in-frame rearrangements. Part of the clones is not present; checked against another copy, under half of the missing clones reflect an unresolved V gene, and the others are unexplained. Counted in this sample were about 76,000 clones; 94% of them appeared once. Approximately 1.5% of the sample is held by the ten biggest clonotypes. What was sequenced was PBMCs. These receptors originate from a man younger than 35 in good health and CMV-seropositive.

The genes are TRBV4-1 and TRBJ2-7, with 7 bases aligning to TRBD2. The CDR3 sequence is 17 residues long. Germline trimming cut 4 bases from V and 0 bases from J; bases unmatched to any gene: 12. Per germline, CDR1 MGHRA and CDR2 YSYEKL. The CDR3 reads CASSRRVIAGSSYEQYF. The CDR3 DNA is TGCGCCAGCAGCCGAAGGGTGATAGCGGGCAGCTCCTACGAGCAGTACTTC.

This clone has just one count. The chain uses TRBV10-2 and TRBJ2-1; 11 bases match TRBD2. Germline V CDR1 and CDR2: WSHSY, SAAADI. This CDR3 spans 16 amino acids. The ends lost 4 bases at V and 4 bases at J; junction bases unmatched: 6. CDR3 loop: CASSADSGRVYNEQFF. The CDR3 DNA follows: TGCGCCAGCAGTGCCGATAGCGGGAGGGTTTACAATGAGCAGTTCTTC.

V gene TRBV5-1 combines with J gene TRBJ2-7; 9 nucleotides line up with TRBD1. V was clipped by 1 base and J by 2 bases; unmatched bases: 1. CDR1 is SGHRS and CDR2 is YFSETQ in the germline V gene. This CDR3 is 14 amino acids long. CDR3 sequence: CASSLRQGAYEQYF. CDR3 nucleotides: TGCGCCAGCAGCTTGAGACAGGGGGCCTACGAGCAGTACTTC.

The J gene is TRBJ2-6, the V gene TRBV10-3; 8 bases are shared with TRBD2. The CDR3 runs to 21 residues. V gave up 0 bases and J gave up 2 bases; unmatched junction bases: 15. Germline CDR1 reads ENHRY; CDR2 reads SYGVKD. CDR3 residues: CAISESVAIGRVRAGANVLTF. DNA for the CDR3: TGTGCCATCAGTGAGTCTGTGGCCATCGGGAGGGTTCGGGCTGGGGCCAACGTCCTGACTTTC.

Remarks on this clone: The junction departs from germline at one end; a sequencing error may be responsible. This same CDR3 is encoded by further DNA sequences in the sample. This chain links TRBV7-9 with TRBJ2-2; 10 positions agree with TRBD1. The germline V gene encodes CDR1 SEHNR and CDR2 FQNEAQ (reference sequence). This CDR3 contains 15 residues. The CDR3 nucleotides are TGTGCCAGCAGCCTTCCCGGGGACAGGGGCGGGGAGCTATTTTTT. Encoded protein: CASSLPGDRGGELFF.

The CDR3: CASNLMTGGVYEQYF. In DNA, the CDR3 is TGTGCCAGCAACCTCATGACAGGGGGCGTCTACGAGCAGTACTTC. This chain uses TRBV2 with TRBJ2-7; 10 bases match TRBD1. CDR3 size: 15 residues. Germline values: CDR1 SNHLY, CDR2 FYNNEI. The trim removed 7 bases at V and 3 bases at J, leaving 9 bases unmatched.

The genes are TRBV7-6 and TRBJ2-3; 8 positions match TRBD2. The CDR3 is 18 residues long. The germline gives CDR1 SGHVS, CDR2 FNYEAQ. The J segment lost 3 bases and the V segment lost 1 base, leaving 12 bases of the junction unmatched. CDR3 nucleotide sequence: TGTGCCAGCAGCTTAGGGTCTAGGCGGGAGGTTAGGACAGATACGCAGTATTTT. It yields the protein CASSLGSRREVRTDTQYF.

The chain is built from TRBV7-9 and TRBJ1-3; TRBD1 matches at 8 bases. This CDR3 comprises 15 residues. Germline V gene data show CDR1 as SEHNR and CDR2 as FQNEAQ (reference sequence). With V trimmed by 5 bases and J by 4 bases, 7 bases remained unmatched. The DNA of the CDR3 is TGTGCCAGCAGCCACAGGGGGAGTGCCGGAAACACCATATATTTT. It is translated as CASSHRGSAGNTIYF. The whole variable domain, filled in from reference TRBV7-9 and TRBJ1-3, reads DTGVSQNPRHKITKRGQNVTFRCDPISEHNRLYWYRQTLGQGPEFLTYFQNEAQLEKSRLLSDRFSAERPKGSFSTLEIQRTEQGDSAMYLCASSHRGSAGNTIYFGEGSWLTVV.

This chain joins TRBV15 and TRBJ2-1, with D possibly being TRBD1 (6 bases). Germline-derived CDR1 and CDR2 are LNHNV and YYDKDF (reference sequence). V lost 2 bases, J lost 7 bases, and 12 bases lay in between. This CDR3 has 14 amino acids. The CDR3 spells CATSRLQGWNEQFF. CDR3 DNA: TGTGCCACCAGCAGATTACAGGGATGGAATGAGCAGTTCTTC.

V usage is TRBV4-1 and J usage is TRBJ1-3, with 8 bases that match TRBD1. V lost 1 base and J lost 4; bases outside the gene matches: 3. The V gene's germline CDR1 is MGHRA and CDR2 YSYEKL. This CDR3 spans 15 amino acids. The CDR3 region is CASSQVQGVGNTIYF. The CDR3 DNA follows: TGCGCCAGCAGCCAAGTACAGGGGGTGGGAAACACCATATATTTT.

This chain connects TRBV5-4 to TRBJ2-6; 8 bases map to TRBD2. This CDR3 region has 18 residues. CDR1 is SGHNT, CDR2 YYREEE, per germline (reference sequence). V lost 6 bases and J lost 0; bases outside the gene matches: 11. The CDR3 DNA sequence: TGTGCCAGCATCCTCGGGGGGGTAAAGGGCTCTGGGGCCAACGTCCTGACTTTC. Protein product: CASILGGVKGSGANVLTF.

DNA of the CDR3: TGTGCCAGAAGCTTTGACAGACTCAACCCGAATACGCAGTATTTT. Encoded protein: CARSFDRLNPNTQYF. This chain connects TRBV5-3 to TRBJ2-3, with TRBD1 as a possible D gene (5 bases). TRBV5-3 is an ORF, with its function uncertain. The V end was cut by 2 bases, the J end by 7 bases, with 17 bases between. The CDR3 runs 15 residues.

This clone was detected only once. This chain links TRBV12-5 with TRBJ2-7, with TRBD2 as a possible D gene (6 bases). Trimming pared 3 bases from V and 6 bases from J, leaving 33 bases between. The CDR3 length is 20 residues. CDR1 and CDR2 (germline): LGHNT, FRNRAP. The CDR3 sequence: CASGFSTVGGQRERPLEQYF. The CDR3 DNA reads as TGTGCTAGTGGTTTCTCGACCGTCGGGGGTCAACGGGAGCGACCCCTCGAGCAGTACTTC. Variable domain in full (rest from reference TRBV12-5 and TRBJ2-7): DARVTQTPRHKVTEMGQEVTMRCQPILGHNTVFWYRQTMMQGLELLAYFRNRAPLDDSGMPKDRFSAEMPDATLATLKIQPSEPRDSAVYFCASGFSTVGGQRERPLEQYFGPGTRLTVT.

The chain carries TRBV6-6 and TRBJ2-7; 9 bases are shared with TRBD1. Unmatched junction bases numbered 7, after V lost 7 bases and J lost 3 bases. Per the germline V gene, CDR1 is MNHNY and CDR2 is SVGAGI (reference sequence). The CDR3 totals 14 residues. The CDR3, as DNA: TGTGCCAGCAATTCTCCGGGACAGGGCTACGAGCAGTACTTC. It codes for CASNSPGQGYEQYF.

The rearrangement joins TRBV29-1 to TRBJ1-1, with D maybe TRBD1 (5 bases). V was pared by 6 bases and J by 7 bases, with 18 bases between. This CDR3 is built from 13 residues. From germline, CDR1 is SQVTM and CDR2 ANQGSEA. For the CDR3, the DNA is TGCAGCGTGGATCCCCGCACTACAGGTGAAGCTTTCTTT. This encodes CSVDPRTTGEAFF. Supplemented by reference TRBV29-1 and TRBJ1-1, the full variable domain reads SAVISQKPSRDICQRGTSLTIQCQVDSQVTMMFWYRQQPGQSLTLIATANQGSEATYESGFVIDKFPISRPNLTFSTLTVSNMSPEDSSIYLCSVDPRTTGEAFFGQGTRLTVV.

V gene TRBV30 combines with J gene TRBJ1-3; possibly TRBD1 for D (6 bases). Per germline, CDR1 GTSNPN and CDR2 SVGIG (reference sequence). The CDR3 is 16 amino acids. V was cut by 4 bases and J by 3 bases, with 19 bases left in between. The CDR3: CAWTLSGQLNGNTIYF. The DNA for the CDR3 is TGTGCCTGGACCTTATCCGGACAGCTGAATGGAAACACCATATATTTT.